These 7 T cell receptor beta chains were all obtained from the same sample, sequenced in a study of radiation and T cells in renal cell carcinoma. Libraries were prepared by immunoSEQ multiplex PCR; TCRdb keeps only in-frame clonotypes and omits some of them. The sample records about 8,900 clones, 55% to 70% being singletons. The treatment: treatment-naive control, cytoreductive nephrectomy. The sequences come from tumor tissue, collected from a patient whose treatment was nephrectomy without radiotherapy. Receptors were obtained from a man in his sixties with renal cell carcinoma.

A single count supports this clone. The V call is TRBV7-9, the J call TRBJ2-7; 11 positions agree with TRBD2. The CDR3 contains 17 residues. With V trimmed by 6 bases and J by 1 base, 11 bases remained unmatched. Germline CDR1 and CDR2: SEHNR and FQNEAQ (reference sequence). CDR3: CASRSGTSGQISYEQYF. DNA of the CDR3: TGTGCCAGCAGATCCGGGACTAGCGGCCAAATATCCTACGAGCAGTACTTC.

By proportion, this clone is medium-sized. This chain joins TRBV18 and TRBJ1-1, with a weak D call TRBD1 (5 bases). With 7 bases removed from V and 3 bases from J, the gap between germline ends came to 12 bases. The CDR3 loop spans 13 amino acids. Germline assignment: CDR1 KGHSH and CDR2 LQKENI. The CDR3: CASFQLGDTEAFF. CDR3 sequence (DNA): TGTGCCAGCTTTCAATTGGGGGACACTGAAGCTTTCTTT. Variable domain in full (rest from reference TRBV18 and TRBJ1-1): NAGVMQNPRHLVRRRGQEARLRCSPMKGHSHVYWYRQLPEEGLKFMVYLQKENIIDESGMPKERFSAEFPKEGPSILRIQQVVRGDSAAYFCASFQLGDTEAFFGQGTRLTVV.

The genes are TRBV27 and TRBJ2-5; 11 bases map to TRBD2. V was pared by 2 bases and J by 3 bases, with 11 bases of the junction left unmatched. CDR3 length: 18 residues. CDR1 and CDR2 (germline): MNHEY, SMNVEV (reference sequence). CDR3 residues: CASSLTGLAGSWEETQYF. As DNA, the CDR3 is TGTGCCAGCAGTTTAACAGGACTAGCGGGCTCATGGGAAGAGACCCAGTACTTC.

The V call is TRBV4-1, the J call TRBJ1-4, with D possibly matching TRBD1 (5 bases). Trimming cost V 2 bases and J 4 bases, with 8 bases left between them. This CDR3 contains 14 residues. From germline, CDR1 is MGHRA and CDR2 YSYEKL. Here the CDR3 reads CASSQLQDNEKLFF. CDR3 DNA sequence: TGCGCCAGCAGCCAATTACAGGATAATGAAAAACTGTTTTTT.

The rearrangement joins TRBV11-1 to TRBJ2-1, with 7 bases matching TRBD2. There are 16 residues in the CDR3. V lost 1 base to trimming and J lost 2 bases; unmatched junction nucleotides: 5. The V gene's germline CDR1 is SGHAT and CDR2 FQDESV (reference sequence). CDR3 DNA sequence: TGTGCCAGCAGCTTAGTTGCTGGGGGGGCCTACAATGAGCAGTTCTTC. Its protein product is CASSLVAGGAYNEQFF. Variable domain in full (rest from reference TRBV11-1 and TRBJ2-1): EAEVAQSPRYKITEKSQAVAFWCDPISGHATLYWYRQILGQGPELLVQFQDESVVDDSQLPKDRFSAERLKGVDSTLKIQPAELGDSAMYLCASSLVAGGAYNEQFFGPGTRLTVL.

This clone was detected only a few times. The chain employs TRBV27 and TRBJ2-7, with D maybe TRBD2 (6 bases). This CDR3 comprises 15 residues. CDR1 MNHEY and CDR2 SMNVEV come from the germline V gene (reference sequence). V dropped 5 bases and J dropped 0 bases, with 14 bases sitting between them. CDR3 sequence reads: CASSPGLPSSYEQYF. The CDR3 nucleotides are TGTGCCAGCAGTCCGGGACTTCCGAGCTCCTACGAGCAGTACTTC.

The V call is TRBV5-4, the J call TRBJ2-5, with TRBD2 matching over 9 bases. This CDR3 contains 15 residues. V lost 5 bases, J lost 2 bases, and 7 bases stayed unmatched. Germline loops: CDR1 SGHNT, CDR2 YYREEE (reference sequence). CDR3 DNA sequence: TGTGCCAGCAGTATGCAAGCGGGGGGACAAGAGACCCAGTACTTC. This sequence encodes CASSMQAGGQETQYF.